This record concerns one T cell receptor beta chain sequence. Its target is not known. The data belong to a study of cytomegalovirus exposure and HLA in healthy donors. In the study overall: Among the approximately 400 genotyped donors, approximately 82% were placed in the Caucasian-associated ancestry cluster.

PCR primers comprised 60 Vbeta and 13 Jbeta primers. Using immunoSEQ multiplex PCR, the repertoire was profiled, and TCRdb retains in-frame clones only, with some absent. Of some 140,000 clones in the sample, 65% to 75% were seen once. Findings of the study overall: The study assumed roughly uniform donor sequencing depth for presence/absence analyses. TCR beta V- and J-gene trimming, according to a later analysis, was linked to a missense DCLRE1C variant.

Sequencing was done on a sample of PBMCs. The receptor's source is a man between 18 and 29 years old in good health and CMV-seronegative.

CDR3 protein: CASSFDRAPGYTF. The CDR3 coding sequence is TGTGCCAGCAGCTTCGACAGGGCCCCTGGCTACACCTTC. This sequence joins TRBV11-2 and TRBJ1-2; 7 nucleotides align to TRBD1. The CDR3 runs 13 residues. CDR1 is SGHAT, CDR2 FQNNGV, per germline. Losses at the gene ends were 3 bases for V and 7 bases for J; bases not matched to a gene: 5.